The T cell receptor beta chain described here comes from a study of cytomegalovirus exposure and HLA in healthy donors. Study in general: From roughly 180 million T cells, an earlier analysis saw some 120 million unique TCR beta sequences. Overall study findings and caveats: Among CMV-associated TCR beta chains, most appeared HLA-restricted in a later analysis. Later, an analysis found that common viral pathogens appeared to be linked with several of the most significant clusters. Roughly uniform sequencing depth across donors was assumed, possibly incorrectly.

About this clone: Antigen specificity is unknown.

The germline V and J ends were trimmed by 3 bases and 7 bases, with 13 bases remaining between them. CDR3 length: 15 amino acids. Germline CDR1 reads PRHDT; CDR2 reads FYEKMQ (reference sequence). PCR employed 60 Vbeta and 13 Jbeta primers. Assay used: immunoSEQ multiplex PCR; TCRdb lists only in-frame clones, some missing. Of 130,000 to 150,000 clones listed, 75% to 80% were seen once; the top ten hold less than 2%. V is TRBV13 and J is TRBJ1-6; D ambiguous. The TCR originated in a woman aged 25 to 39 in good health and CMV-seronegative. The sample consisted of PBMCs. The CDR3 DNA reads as TGTGCCAGCAGCTTGACTACGGGGAGAAATTCACCCCTCCACTTT. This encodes CASSLTTGRNSPLHF.